A single sample is the source of the 11 T cell receptor beta chains below, sequenced in a study of cytomegalovirus exposure and HLA in healthy donors. The PCR made use of 60 Vbeta and 13 Jbeta primers. Clones were read by immunoSEQ multiplex PCR, and TCRdb kept only the in-frame ones, dropping some. The sample records some 110,000 clones, 82% being singletons. Sample: PBMCs. All receptors come from a man younger than 45 in good health and CMV-seropositive.

The chain uses TRBV19 and TRBJ1-1; D might be TRBD1 (5 bases). Trimming took 6 bases from V and 5 from J, leaving 16 bases between them. Germline CDR1 reads LNHDA; CDR2 reads SQIVND (reference sequence). The CDR3 is made up of 14 amino acids. The CDR3 DNA reads TGTGCCAGTAGGGAACTTCAGGGAGGGACTGAAGCTTTCTTT. As protein: CASRELQGGTEAFF.

The chain has TRBV5-1 and TRBJ2-1; 7 bases match TRBD1. With 3 bases clipped from V and 3 bases from J, the junction kept 9 bases outside the gene matches. In germline, CDR1 is SGHRS, CDR2 YFSETQ. CDR3 length: 16 amino acids. The CDR3 region is CASSSVTGSNYNEQFF. In DNA form, the CDR3 reads TGCGCCAGCAGCTCGGTGACAGGGAGTAACTACAATGAGCAGTTCTTC.

As for this clone: Other DNA sequences in this sample translate to the same CDR3. The chain is built from TRBV29-1 and TRBJ1-2; 7 bases align to TRBD1. V gave up 4 bases and J gave up 7 bases; unmatched junction bases: 18. Germline V gene data show CDR1 as SQVTM and CDR2 as ANQGSEA. The length of the CDR3 is 16 residues. CDR3: CSVGHRGRALGSGYTF. The CDR3 region has the DNA TGCAGCGTTGGTCATAGGGGGCGCGCACTAGGCTCTGGCTACACCTTC.

The sample holds a few counts of this clone. This sequence joins TRBV5-4 and TRBJ2-5, with D possibly being TRBD1 (5 bases). The V gene lost 0 bases and the J gene lost 4 bases, with 13 bases spanning the gap. The CDR3 contains 15 residues. In germline, CDR1 is SGHNT, CDR2 YYREEE (reference sequence). CDR3 in DNA: TGTGCCAGCAGCTTGGGGGGCTCGGACCTAGAGACCCAGTACTTC. This translates into CASSLGGSDLETQYF.

The V gene is TRBV2, the J gene TRBJ2-6, with 13 bases identical to TRBD2. The V gene end was trimmed by 6 bases and the J gene end by 0 bases; junction bases not matched to a gene: 5. The germline gives CDR1 SNHLY, CDR2 FYNNEI. The CDR3 consists of 18 residues. The CDR3 sequence is CASRTTSGRASGANVLTF. The CDR3 DNA reads as TGTGCCAGCAGGACTACTAGCGGGAGGGCCTCTGGGGCCAACGTCCTGACTTTC.

The J gene is TRBJ1-6, the V gene TRBV4-1, with no clear D. The V gene's germline CDR1 is MGHRA and CDR2 YSYEKL. The germline V and J ends were trimmed by 4 bases and 8 bases, with 15 bases remaining between them. This CDR3 is built from 15 residues. DNA for the CDR3: TGCGCCAGCAGCCTAACCGAACGGGGAGATTCACCCCTCCACTTT. Translating gives CASSLTERGDSPLHF.

This sequence joins TRBV4-2 and TRBJ2-2, with 10 bases identical to TRBD2. From germline, CDR1 is LGHNA and CDR2 YNFKEQ. With 5 bases clipped from V and 7 bases from J, the junction kept 10 bases outside the gene matches. There are 16 residues in the CDR3. The CDR3 bases are TGTGCCAGCAGCTCCCGAGCGGGAGGGGACCTCGGGGAGCTGTTTTTT. Protein: CASSSRAGGDLGELFF.

This clone appeared a few times. The chain uses TRBV4-1 and TRBJ1-5; TRBD1 matches 10 bases. The CDR3 is 15 residues long. Trimming removed 4 bases from V and 5 bases from J; junction bases left unmatched: 5. From germline, CDR1 is MGHRA and CDR2 YSYEKL. The CDR3 DNA sequence: TGCGCCAGCAGCCGGACAGGGGGGATAGATCAGCCCCAGCATTTT. Encoded protein: CASSRTGGIDQPQHF.

The rearrangement joins TRBV9 to TRBJ2-1, with TRBD1 as a possible D gene (5 bases). In germline, CDR1 is SGDLS, CDR2 YYNGEE. The CDR3 is made up of 15 amino acids. Between the trimmed V and J ends, which lost 3 bases and 6 bases, there was a span of 16 bases. In nucleotides, the CDR3 is TGTGCCAGCAGCGCAGGGTTTAGCCAATCCAATGAGCAGTTCTTC. It encodes CASSAGFSQSNEQFF.

The gene calls are TRBV5-1 and TRBJ2-3; TRBD2 is a possible D gene (5 bases). The CDR3 sequence is 17 residues long. CDR1 is SGHRS and CDR2 is YFSETQ in the germline V gene. V lost 3 bases to trimming and J lost 7 bases, with 24 bases between them. This chain's CDR3 is CASSYPRGTTNLYTQYF. CDR3 DNA: TGCGCCAGCAGCTATCCTCGGGGAACCACTAATTTGTATACGCAGTATTTT.

The rearrangement uses TRBV10-1 and TRBJ2-1, with a possible D match to TRBD2 (6 bases). Germline V gives CDR1 WNHNN, CDR2 SYGVQD (reference sequence). The CDR3 covers 15 residues. The V end was cut by 3 bases, the J end by 9 bases, with 18 bases between. In DNA, the CDR3 is TGCGCCAGCAGTGAAGGAAGGACGACTAGTGGTGAGCAGTTCTTC. It encodes CASSEGRTTSGEQFF.